This section outlines one T cell receptor beta chain sequence together with its context. Its target is unknown. With 60 Vbeta and 13 Jbeta primers, the PCR was carried out. This table comes from immunoSEQ multiplex PCR, and its TCRdb copy is limited to in-frame clones, with some not included. The table has 85,000 to 120,000 clones, roughly 82% seen once. This sample was included in a study of cytomegalovirus exposure and HLA in healthy donors. The junction had 15 bases not matched to a gene; V was cut back by 5 bases and J by 5 bases. The CDR3 covers 17 residues. Germline CDR1 reads SGHRS; CDR2 reads YFSETQ. General study results and limits: TCR sequences were mostly rare, though some public TCRs occurred in many donors.

The specimen sequenced was PBMCs. The J gene is TRBJ2-5, the V gene TRBV5-1; the match to TRBD2 covers 10 bases. This TCR came from a male donor in good health and CMV-seropositive. The CDR3 DNA is TGCGCCAGCAGTATGAAGGCTAGCGGGGGCACATCGGAGACCCAGTACTTC. Residues: CASSMKASGGTSETQYF. The full variable domain, completed using reference TRBV5-1 and TRBJ2-5, is KAGVTQTPRYLIKTRGQQVTLSCSPISGHRSVSWYQQTPGQGLQFLFEYFSETQRNKGNFPGRFSGRQFSNSRSEMNVSTLELGDSALYLCASSMKASGGTSETQYFGPGTRLLVL.